These T cell receptor beta chains were read from a single sample in a study of blood T cell repertoires in COVID-19. The data were produced by immunoSEQ multiplex PCR, yet TCRdb's version contains in-frame clones alone and is incomplete. The top ten clones hold 2.2% of a sample with fewer than 350,000 clones, 70% to 90% of them seen once. Material: PBMCs or T cells enriched from blood (not recorded which). The receptors were gathered from a man under 40 who had recovered from COVID-19. The CDR3 runs from the conserved cysteine through the conserved F or W. A D gene is named only where the DNA matches it firmly. Some rows mark clone size as missing; the rest say once, few, many or name a class of expanded clone.

v_gene	j_gene	d_gene	abundance	CDR3nt	CDR3aa
TRBV6-4	TRBJ2-3	TRBD2	many	TGTGCCAGCAGTGACTCCGCTAGCGGGGGGACAGATACGCAGTATTTT	CASSDSASGGTDTQYF
TRBV5-1	TRBJ2-6	NA	NA	TGCGCCAGCAGCTTGGCAGGGGAAAGGGCCAACGTCCTGACTTTC	CASSLAGERANVLTF
TRBV2	TRBJ2-1	TRBD1	NA	TGTGCCAGCAGTGAGGAGGACAGGGGCTACAATGAGCAGTTCTTC	CASSEEDRGYNEQFF
TRBV25-1	TRBJ2-5	TRBD1	NA	TGTGCCAGCAGTGATTACAGGGGAGAGACCCAGTACTTC	CASSDYRGETQYF
TRBV30	TRBJ2-7	TRBD1	NA	TGTGCCTGGAGTAGGACAGGGGGCTCCTACGAGCAGTACTTC	CAWSRTGGSYEQYF
TRBV4-1	TRBJ2-7	NA	NA	TGCGCCAGCAGCCAAGAGTGGGGATGGGGGGACTACGAGCAGTACTTC	CASSQEWGWGDYEQYF
TRBV5-1	TRBJ1-2	NA	few	TGCGCCAGCAGCCTTGACAGGAATGGGGGCTACACCTTC	CASSLDRNGGYTF
TRBV15	TRBJ2-2	TRBD1	NA	TGTGCCACCAGCAGGGGAACAGGGGCGAACACCGGGGAGCTGTTTTTT	CATSRGTGANTGELFF
TRBV19	TRBJ2-1	TRBD2	once	TGTGCCAGTAGTCCCCGGACTAGCCGGGATGAGCAGTTCTTC	CASSPRTSRDEQFF
TRBV5-6	TRBJ2-7	TRBD1	few	TGTGCCAGCAGTCCGACAGGGGAGCCCGAGCAGTACTTC	CASSPTGEPEQYF
TRBV5-5	TRBJ1-2	NA	NA	TGTGCCAGCAGCTTGTTAATTTACACCGGGACTGCTAACTATGGCTACACCTTC	CASSLLIYTGTANYGYTF
TRBV19	TRBJ1-6	NA	NA	TGTGCCAGTAGTTTTCTGGCAGATAATTCACCCCTCCACTTT	CASSFLADNSPLHF
TRBV30	TRBJ1-5	NA	NA	TGTGCCTGGAGTGCACAGGGTAATCAGCCCCAGCATTTT	CAWSAQGNQPQHF
TRBV3-1/TRBV3-2	TRBJ1-1	TRBD1	NA	TGTGCCAGCAGCCAAGTCCACAGGGGGGAAGCTTTCTTT	CASSQVHRGEAFF
TRBV11-2	TRBJ2-5	TRBD2	NA	TGTGCCAGCAGCCCGACTAGCGGGGGGCAAGAGACCCAGTACTTC	CASSPTSGGQETQYF
TRBV6-5	TRBJ1-2	TRBD1	NA	TGTGCCGGGGAGGAGCAGGGGGATTATGGCTACACCTTC	CAGEEQGDYGYTF
TRBV6-2/TRBV6-3	TRBJ1-1	NA	few	TGTGCCAGCAGTCGAGACCCAGGGACTGAAGCTTTCTTT	CASSRDPGTEAFF
TRBV21-1	TRBJ1-1	NA	NA	TGTGCCAGCAGCAAAGAGGGACAGCTTAACACTGAAGCTTTCTTT	CASSKEGQLNTEAFF
TRBV7-2	TRBJ1-2	NA	NA	TGTGCCAGCACCCCAATATTTGACAGCACTAACTATGGCTACACCTTC	CASTPIFDSTNYGYTF
TRBV6-5	TRBJ1-2	TRBD1	few	TGTGCCAGCACCCAGACAGGGACCTATGGCTACACCTTC	CASTQTGTYGYTF